A selection of T cell receptor beta chains follows, all from one sample in a study of T cell changes during pregnancy in multiple sclerosis. TCRdb's copy holds only in-frame clones and misses some; the assay was immunoSEQ multiplex PCR. The sample lists fewer than 65,000 clones; 90% to 95% were seen once. The source material was peripheral blood, sampled in the third trimester of pregnancy. The receptors shown here come from a female donor in good health, enrolled as a control in a pregnancy study. CDR3s include the opening cysteine and the closing phenylalanine or tryptophan. Fields, in order: J gene, clone size, D gene, V gene, CDR3 DNA, CDR3 protein. The D gene is left open where the match is weak. Clone size is shown for a subset of rows, as once, few, many or a class of expanded clone.

TRBJ2-5	once	TRBD2	TRBV11-2	TGTGCCAGCAGCCCCGCGGCAGGGAGGGCCGAAGAGACCCAGTACTTC	CASSPAAGRAEETQYF
TRBJ2-3	.	TRBD2	TRBV2	TGTGCCAGCAGGGCAAGCGGGGGGGCCAAAGATACGCAGTATTTT	CASRASGGAKDTQYF
TRBJ2-3	.	TRBD1	TRBV6-5	TGTGCCAGCAGTTTGGGCAGGGGGCTATATACGCAGTATTTT	CASSLGRGLYTQYF
TRBJ1-2	.	.	TRBV5-4	TGTGCCAGCAGCCAATCCGACAAACCCCCCAGGAGCTACACCTTC	CASSQSDKPPRSYTF
TRBJ2-1	.	.	TRBV23-1	TGCGCCAGCAGCCAGAGACACGAGCAGTTCTTC	CASSQRHEQFF
TRBJ2-4	.	.	TRBV11-2	TGTGCCAGCAGCTTAGGAGGACTGAAAAACATTCAGTACTTC	CASSLGGLKNIQYF
TRBJ1-5	.	TRBD1	TRBV5-1	TGCGCCAGCAGCTTGGGCGACAGGGACCAGCCCCAGCATTTT	CASSLGDRDQPQHF
TRBJ2-1	.	.	TRBV7-9	TGTGCCAGCAGCTTGGCCCTCCCGGAGCAGTTCTTC	CASSLALPEQFF
TRBJ2-5	.	TRBD2	TRBV10-3	TGTGCCACCCGACTAGCGGGGGGTGGAGAGACCCAGTACTTC	CATRLAGGGETQYF
TRBJ1-1	.	.	TRBV7-9	TGTGCCAGCAGCCCTAGGCGCATGAACACTGAAGCTTTCTTT	CASSPRRMNTEAFF
TRBJ1-5	few	.	TRBV19	TGTGCCAGTAGTGGGCAACTCAATCAGCCCCAGCATTTT	CASSGQLNQPQHF
TRBJ1-1	few	TRBD1	TRBV19	TGTGCCAGCCAGACAGGGGCGTACACTGAAGCTTTCTTT	CASQTGAYTEAFF
TRBJ1-2	.	.	TRBV6-1	TGTGCCAGCAGTGAAGCGACAGGTGTGAGAGGCTACACCTTC	CASSEATGVRGYTF
TRBJ1-2	.	TRBD1	TRBV11-2	TGTGCCAGCAGCTTAGTCGAGACAGGGGCCTCGGGAGGCTACACCTTC	CASSLVETGASGGYTF
TRBJ2-7	.	TRBD1	TRBV7-8	TGTGCCAGCAGCCCCCGACAGGGGGGCTCCTACGAGCAGTACTTC	CASSPRQGGSYEQYF
TRBJ2-5	.	.	TRBV6-1	TGTGCCAGCATTGGGCCTCAAGAGACCCAGTACTTC	CASIGPQETQYF
TRBJ1-2	.	.	TRBV19	TGTGCCAGTAGGGACAGTTTCATCTATGGCTACACCTTC	CASRDSFIYGYTF
TRBJ2-5	.	.	TRBV18	TGTGCCAGCTCACCAACACTAGATTGGGAGACCCAGTACTTC	CASSPTLDWETQYF
TRBJ2-3	.	TRBD2	TRBV5-6	TGTGCCAGCAGCTTGGTTAGCGGGAGATACACAGATACGCAGTATTTT	CASSLVSGRYTDTQYF
TRBJ2-5	.	.	TRBV7-6	TGTGCCAGCAGCTTAGCCGACTTAGAGACCCAGTACTTC	CASSLADLETQYF
TRBJ2-1	.	.	TRBV19	TGTGCCAGTACCCGACCCGGACAGGAGCAGTTCTTC	CASTRPGQEQFF
TRBJ2-5	.	TRBD2	TRBV19	TGTGCCAGTAGTACGGGACTAGCGGGGTCCCCAGAGACCCAGTACTTC	CASSTGLAGSPETQYF
TRBJ1-2	.	.	TRBV6-6	TGTGCCTCACAGGCCTCTAACTATGGCTACACCTTC	CASQASNYGYTF
TRBJ1-2	.	.	TRBV28	TGTGCCAGCGGGGCAGCTAACTATGGCTACACCTTC	CASGAANYGYTF
TRBJ1-1	.	.	TRBV2	TGTGCCAGCAAGGAGTTCTTCACTGAAGCTTTCTTT	CASKEFFTEAFF
TRBJ2-7	.	.	TRBV2	TGTGCCAGCAGGGAGACTTTCTACGAGCAGTACTTC	CASRETFYEQYF
TRBJ1-1	.	.	TRBV7-9	TGTGCCAGCAGCTTAGTACGGGGGGCGAACACTGAAGCTTTCTTT	CASSLVRGANTEAFF
TRBJ2-3	.	.	TRBV9	TGTGCCAGCAGCGCCCCGCTCGAGGGCCCTAGCACAGATACGCAGTATTTT	CASSAPLEGPSTDTQYF
TRBJ1-1	.	TRBD1	TRBV5-1	TGCGCCAGCAGCCCAGAGGGACAGGGCACAGCTTTCTTT	CASSPEGQGTAFF
TRBJ1-3	.	.	TRBV15	TGTGCCACCAGCTATTCCGTCGGGGGATACACCATATATTTT	CATSYSVGGYTIYF
TRBJ1-2	once	TRBD1	TRBV5-6	TGTGCCAGCAGCGCAGGGGGCAGGAACTATGGCTACACCTTC	CASSAGGRNYGYTF
TRBJ2-7	.	.	TRBV19	TGTGCCAGTAGTATCGACAGAGACTACGAGCAGTACTTC	CASSIDRDYEQYF
TRBJ1-1	.	.	TRBV5-5	TGTGCCAGCAGCTTGGAAGCCTACACTGAAGCTTTCTTT	CASSLEAYTEAFF
TRBJ2-6	.	TRBD1	TRBV6-1	TGTGCCAGCAGTGAGAGGACAGGGGTTGGGGCCAACGTCCTGACTTTC	CASSERTGVGANVLTF
TRBJ2-7	.	.	TRBV4-1	TGCGCCAGCAGCCAAGATTGGACGGACACTCCCTACGAGCAGTACTTC	CASSQDWTDTPYEQYF
TRBJ1-2	.	TRBD1	TRBV5-1	TGCGCCAGCAGCGAAGGGGGCCCCAACTATGGCTACACCTTC	CASSEGGPNYGYTF
TRBJ1-4	.	TRBD1	TRBV5-4	TGTGCCAGCAGCTTGACCGGGACAGTCAAAGAAAAACTGTTTTTT	CASSLTGTVKEKLFF
TRBJ1-4	once	.	TRBV6-1	TGTGCCAGCAGTCGCCTCGGGACAACTAATGAAAAACTGTTTTTT	CASSRLGTTNEKLFF
TRBJ1-1	.	.	TRBV4-2	TGTGCCAGCAGCCAAGAACGGAGGAGGGTACCTGAAGCTTTCTTT	CASSQERRRVPEAFF
TRBJ2-7	.	.	TRBV18	TGTGCCAGCTCACCGGGTGTCGTGGGCCCGTCCGAGCAGTACTTC	CASSPGVVGPSEQYF
TRBJ2-6	.	.	TRBV25-1	TGTGCCAGCAGTGAGTCAGTCTCCTCTGGGGCCAACGTCCTGACTTTC	CASSESVSSGANVLTF
TRBJ1-2	.	.	TRBV5-1	TGCGCCAGCAGCTTGGTGAGAGGTGGTAACTATGGCTACACCTTC	CASSLVRGGNYGYTF
TRBJ1-2	.	.	TRBV28	TGTGCCAGCTCCGGAGCCTATGGCTACACCTTC	CASSGAYGYTF
TRBJ1-1	.	.	TRBV7-9	TGTGCCAGCAGCTTAATTTCCGGGGTCACTGAAGCTTTCTTT	CASSLISGVTEAFF
TRBJ1-5	.	.	TRBV6-5	TGTGCCAGCAGTTATCGCGATAGCAATCAGCCCCAGCATTTT	CASSYRDSNQPQHF
TRBJ2-5	.	.	TRBV4-1	TGCGCCAGCAGCATTCTCGGACTACCCAGAGAGACCCAGTACTTC	CASSILGLPRETQYF
TRBJ2-7	.	TRBD1	TRBV27	TGTGCCAGCGCCCCGGACAGGGCCTACGAGCAGTACTTC	CASAPDRAYEQYF
TRBJ2-2	.	.	TRBV27	TGTGCCAGCAGTGGCCGTATGGGGGGTCGGGCCGGGGAGCTGTTTTTT	CASSGRMGGRAGELFF
TRBJ2-3	.	TRBD2	TRBV5-1	TGCGCCAGCAGCCTGCCGGGTGCGGGGGGTACCACAGATACGCAGTATTTT	CASSLPGAGGTTDTQYF
TRBJ1-4	.	.	TRBV4-2	TGTGCCAGCAGCCAGGATCGCCCCCGGGGGGATGAAAAACTGTTTTTT	CASSQDRPRGDEKLFF
TRBJ2-2	.	.	TRBV28	TGTGCCAGCAGTTTTGGGGGGTTCGGGGAGCTGTTTTTT	CASSFGGFGELFF
TRBJ1-4	.	.	TRBV28	TGTGCCAGCAGTCCGGGGGGACAACTTAATGAAAAACTGTTTTTT	CASSPGGQLNEKLFF
TRBJ2-1	.	.	TRBV9	TGTGCCAGCAGCGTAGGAGGCTCCTACAATGAGCAGTTCTTC	CASSVGGSYNEQFF
TRBJ2-7	.	TRBD1	TRBV7-9	TGTGCCAGCAGCTTATTCGCAGGGGGTTCCTACGAGCAGTACTTC	CASSLFAGGSYEQYF